Shown below are 24 T cell receptor beta chains from a single sample sequenced in a study of metastatic and nonmetastatic thyroid tumors. Thyroid surgery was performed in patients who had received no treatment beforehand. TCRdb reassembled clones from the PCR reads with MiXCR. The sample carries some 11,000 clones, 30% to 35% recorded once. Specimen: tumor tissue. The receptors stem from a female donor with papillary thyroid cancer or a benign thyroid nodule (not recorded which). Some clones in this sample may be carry-over from other donors' samples.

This clone has at least ten counts. The CDR3 region is CASSLGPHNPETQYF. Here the CDR3 DNA reads TGTGCCAGCAGTTTAGGCCCCCACAATCCAGAGACCCAGTACTTC. This sequence joins TRBV6-1 and TRBJ2-5; D remains unclear. Germline values: CDR1 MNHNS, CDR2 SASEGT. The CDR3 covers 15 residues. V lost 5 bases and J lost 4, with 17 bases in between.

The chain couples TRBV24-1 to TRBJ1-5, with D uncertain. Trimming pared 0 bases from V and 4 bases from J, leaving 6 bases between. The CDR3 runs to 14 residues. Germline lookup yields CDR1 KGHDR and CDR2 SFDVKD. The CDR3 loop reads CATSDLGENQPQHF. The CDR3 nucleotides read TGTGCCACCAGTGATTTGGGGGAAAATCAGCCCCAGCATTTT.

This chain joins TRBV4-2 and TRBJ2-5; unclear D gene. This CDR3 comprises 15 residues. Trimming cost V 1 base and J 4 bases, with 13 bases left between them. Germline V CDR1 and CDR2: LGHNA, YNFKEQ. The CDR3 spells CASSQAYGTSETQYF. CDR3 in DNA: TGTGCCAGCAGCCAAGCTTATGGTACTTCAGAGACCCAGTACTTC.

This clone showed up just a few times. V usage is TRBV6-2 or TRBV6-3 and J usage is TRBJ1-1; TRBD1 is a possible D gene (5 bases). Germline values: CDR1 MNHEY, CDR2 SVGEGT. The ends were cut back, 6 bases at V and 5 bases at J, with 13 bases in the middle. The CDR3 is 13 residues long. The CDR3 DNA is TGTGCCAGCAGGGGGACGGGGCGGACTGAAGCTTTCTTT. Translating gives CASRGTGRTEAFF.

V and J are TRBV11-1 and TRBJ1-2; D perhaps matches TRBD1 (6 bases). Germline V lookup: CDR1 SGHAT, CDR2 FQDESV (reference sequence). The CDR3 contains 16 residues. Trimming took off 6 bases at V and 3 bases at J, with 20 bases between the two ends. The CDR3 sequence is CASRASVAGQHYGYTF. DNA of the CDR3: TGTGCCAGCAGAGCCTCAGTGGCTGGACAGCACTATGGCTACACCTTC. Full variable domain (remainder filled in from reference TRBV11-1 and TRBJ1-2): EAEVAQSPRYKITEKSQAVAFWCDPISGHATLYWYRQILGQGPELLVQFQDESVVDDSQLPKDRFSAERLKGVDSTLKIQPAELGDSAMYLCASRASVAGQHYGYTFGSGTRLTVV.

Comments on this clone: One end of the junction does not line up with germline, which may come from a read error. Other nucleotide sequences from this sample produce the same CDR3. This chain uses TRBV7-3 with TRBJ2-5, with 10 nucleotides matching TRBD2. Germline CDR1 reads SGHTA; CDR2 reads FQGTGA. The CDR3 totals 17 residues. In DNA form, the CDR3 reads TGTGCTAGCAGCTTTGAGGGTAGCGGGAGGTTGGGGGAGACCCAGTATTTC. This encodes CASSFEGSGRLGETQYF.

In regard to this clone: A junction boundary mismatches the germline segment, possibly from a read error. The chain combines TRBV20-1 with TRBJ2-7; 11 bases match TRBD2. CDR3 size: 18 residues. Germline-derived CDR1 and CDR2 are DFQATT and SNEGSKA (reference sequence). CDR3 sequence reads: CSARVSGTSGSYSYDQYF. CDR3 DNA sequence: TGCAGTGCTAGAGTTTCTGGGACTAGCGGTAGCTATTCCTACGATCAGTACTTC.

Only a few counts were recorded for this clone. The chain employs TRBV6-4 and TRBJ1-4; 7 nucleotides agree with TRBD1. Germline V gene lookup returns CDR1 MRHNA and CDR2 SNTAGT. V lost 5 bases and J lost 3; bases outside the gene matches: 6. The CDR3 is made up of 15 amino acids. This CDR3 is CASSYDRDPNEKLFF. For the CDR3, the DNA is TGTGCCAGCAGTTACGACAGGGATCCTAATGAAAAACTGTTTTTT.

This clone is medium-sized within its sample. The V call is TRBV6-5, the J call TRBJ1-2, with 9 bases lining up with TRBD1. CDR1 MNHEY and CDR2 SVGAGI come from the germline V gene. The J segment lost 6 bases and the V segment lost 0 bases, leaving 5 bases of the junction unmatched. This CDR3 is 15 amino acids long. CDR3 residues: CASSYSTGGADGYTF. The CDR3 DNA sequence: TGTGCCAGCAGTTACTCTACAGGGGGCGCGGATGGCTACACCTTC.

A few counts support this clone. The chain employs TRBV6-2 or TRBV6-3 and TRBJ2-2, with a weak D call TRBD2 (5 bases). This CDR3 comprises 16 residues. Germline values: CDR1 MNHEY, CDR2 SVGEGT. V was shortened by 2 bases and J by 0 bases, with 10 bases between the two germline ends. The CDR3 sequence: CASSYAAGANTGELFF. As DNA, the CDR3 is TGTGCCAGCAGTTACGCCGCGGGCGCGAACACCGGGGAGCTGTTTTTT.

The rearrangement links TRBV7-2 to TRBJ2-7; no definite D call. This CDR3 spans 15 amino acids. Germline V gene sequence: CDR1 SGHTA, CDR2 FQGNSA. V lost 0 bases, J lost 2 bases, and 11 bases lay in between. The CDR3 bases are TGTGCCAGCAGCTTAGCGCTAAACAGTCCCTACGAGCAGTACTTC. Amino acid sequence: CASSLALNSPYEQYF. The full variable domain, rest sourced from reference TRBV7-2 and TRBJ2-7, is GAGVSQSPSNKVTEKGKDVELRCDPISGHTALYWYRQSLGQGLEFLIYFQGNSAPDKSGLPSDRFSAERTGGSVSTLTIQRTQQEDSAVYLCASSLALNSPYEQYFGPGTRLTVT.

The chain joins TRBV9 to TRBJ1-2, with TRBD1 matching over 9 bases. The CDR3 is 15 residues long. The germline V gene encodes CDR1 SGDLS and CDR2 YYNGEE. With 0 bases clipped from V and 4 bases from J, the junction kept 4 bases outside the gene matches. Written as DNA, the CDR3 is TGTGCCAGCAGCGTAGGGGGACAGGGTTCCTATGGCTACACCTTC. Protein: CASSVGGQGSYGYTF.

The sample holds many counts of this clone. The chain employs TRBV4-1 and TRBJ2-7, with 7 bases aligning to TRBD2. The CDR3 length is 15 residues. The V and J ends lost 0 bases and 2 bases, in that order; junction bases with no gene match: 4. Germline CDR1 reads MGHRA; CDR2 reads YSYEKL. In nucleotides, the CDR3 is TGCGCCAGCAGCCAAGATCGGGAGGTTCCCTACGAGCAGTACTTC. Translated: CASSQDREVPYEQYF.

The chain links TRBV18 to TRBJ2-2; D possibly uses TRBD1 or TRBD2 (6 bases each). Between the trimmed V and J ends, which lost 2 bases and 0 bases, there was a span of 16 bases. The CDR3 is made up of 18 amino acids. Looked up from germline, CDR1 is KGHSH and CDR2 is LQKENI. CDR3: CASSPKRTGAANTGELFF. The DNA for the CDR3 is TGTGCCAGCTCACCAAAGAGAACGGGGGCCGCGAACACCGGGGAGCTGTTTTTT. Variable domain in full (rest from reference TRBV18 and TRBJ2-2): NAGVMQNPRHLVRRRGQEARLRCSPMKGHSHVYWYRQLPEEGLKFMVYLQKENIIDESGMPKERFSAEFPKEGPSILRIQQVVRGDSAAYFCASSPKRTGAANTGELFFGEGSRLTVL.

This clone was counted a few times. This chain joins TRBV6-1 and TRBJ2-2, with TRBD2 matching 7 bases. The length of the CDR3 is 15 residues. V shed 6 bases and J 6 bases; nucleotides not matched to a gene: 10. CDR1 MNHNS and CDR2 SASEGT come from the germline V gene. CDR3 DNA sequence: TGTGCCAGCAGCTCCGGGCAGGGAGGGTCCGGGGAGCTGTTTTTT. Its translation is CASSSGQGGSGELFF.

V gene TRBV20-1 combines with J gene TRBJ2-5; D gene ambiguous. The CDR3 runs 14 residues. V lost 3 bases and J lost 1, with 12 bases in between. Germline lookup yields CDR1 DFQATT and CDR2 SNEGSKA (reference sequence). The chain's CDR3 is CSASVESSQETQYF. CDR3 nucleotides: TGCAGTGCTAGCGTGGAGTCCAGCCAAGAGACCCAGTACTTC.

This clone was detected only a few times. This chain connects TRBV15 to TRBJ2-7, with TRBD2 as a possible D gene (5 bases). The CDR3 extends over 14 amino acids. Trimming took 4 bases from V and 0 from J, leaving 10 bases between them. Germline assignment: CDR1 LNHNV and CDR2 YYDKDF (reference sequence). CDR3 in DNA: TGTGCCACCAGCACAGGACTGTACTCCTACGAGCAGTACTTC. Residues: CATSTGLYSYEQYF.

A remark on this clone: This may be a read error, as it is one base from a much larger clone. J is TRBJ2-2 and V is TRBV7-9; no clear D. This CDR3 spans 15 amino acids. Germline V gene lookup returns CDR1 SEHNR and CDR2 FQNEAQ (reference sequence). The CDR3 coding sequence is TGTGCCATCAGCTCCCCGTGGGAAACTTTCGGGGAGCTGTTTTTT. Translated: CAISSPWETFGELFF.

The J gene is TRBJ2-1, the V gene TRBV29-1; 7 nucleotides line up with TRBD1. V shed 4 bases and J 11 bases; nucleotides not matched to a gene: 14. The CDR3 totals 14 residues. Germline V gene sequence: CDR1 SQVTM, CDR2 ANQGSEA. CDR3 DNA sequence: TGCAGCGTTGTACGGCGGTACACAGGGGATAAGCAGTTCTTC. Amino acids: CSVVRRYTGDKQFF.

The CDR3 coding sequence is TGTGCCAGCAGTTACTCAATAGTGAGGATCAACCTAAATTCACCCCTCCACTTT. It codes for CASSYSIVRINLNSPLHF. The chain carries TRBV6-5 and TRBJ1-6, with D uncertain. The CDR3 extends over 18 amino acids. Trimming took 0 bases from V and 7 from J, leaving 19 bases between them. The germline V gene encodes CDR1 MNHEY and CDR2 SVGAGI.

This sequence joins TRBV2 and TRBJ1-1, with unresolved D. Trimming removed 4 bases from V and 4 bases from J, with 13 bases in between. CDR3 length equals 14 residues. CDR1 is SNHLY and CDR2 is FYNNEI in the germline V gene. CDR3 bases: TGTGCCAGCAGTGGGTCGAGGGATTCCACTGAAGCTTTCTTT. This sequence encodes CASSGSRDSTEAFF.

V and J are TRBV6-5 and TRBJ1-2, with TRBD1 identical over 10 bases. This CDR3 contains 15 residues. The trim removed 4 bases at V and 4 bases at J, leaving 6 bases unmatched. Germline-derived CDR1 and CDR2 are MNHEY and SVGAGI. CDR3 coding DNA: TGTGCCAGCAGTTTAATGACAGGGGGCAGCTATGGCTACACCTTC. It codes for CASSLMTGGSYGYTF.

The J gene is TRBJ2-5, the V gene TRBV6-4; 16 nucleotides agree with TRBD2. V shed 3 bases, J shed 4 bases, and the junction held 5 bases outside the gene matches. From germline, CDR1 is MRHNA and CDR2 SNTAGT. The length of the CDR3 is 17 residues. CDR3 in amino acids: CASSEGLAGGVRETQYF. CDR3 coding DNA: TGTGCCAGCAGTGAGGGACTAGCGGGAGGGGTACGAGAGACCCAGTACTTC.

The chain's CDR3 is CASRDQQGAPPEAFF. As DNA, the CDR3 is TGTGCCAGCAGGGACCAACAGGGGGCTCCGCCTGAAGCTTTCTTT. The chain joins TRBV27 to TRBJ1-1; 9 nucleotides agree with TRBD1. Trimming removed 6 bases from V and 6 bases from J; junction bases left unmatched: 11. This CDR3 has 15 amino acids. Germline CDR1 and CDR2: MNHEY and SMNVEV (reference sequence).